Below, 3 T cell receptor beta chains from the same sample are listed, as sequenced in a study of T-cell reconstitution after alpha-beta-depleted transplantation in children. TCRbeta library preparation incorporated unique molecular identifiers. Each CDR3 protein is one row after TCRdb ran MiXCR on the PCR reads. In the table there are approximately 88,000 distinct CDR3 sequences, 12% of which are singletons. This specimen was PBMCs from the stem cell graft donor, taken from the stem cell graft. The source is a human donor who donated a stem cell graft to a child with inherited bone marrow failure.

In this sample, this clonotype turned up once. The chain recombines TRBV6-2 or TRBV6-3 with TRBJ1-2; 8 bases align to TRBD1. The germline CDR1 and CDR2 sequences are MNHEY and SVGEGT. This CDR3 is built from 14 residues. The J segment lost 7 bases and the V segment lost 6 bases, leaving 10 bases of the junction unmatched. In DNA form, the CDR3 reads TGTGCCAGCAGGAGAAGGACAGGGAGGTTTGGCTACACCTTC. Translated, it gives CASRRRTGRFGYTF.

This clonotype was seen a handful of times. V and J are TRBV2 and TRBJ2-3, with D hard to call. CDR3 length equals 14 residues. Per germline, CDR1 SNHLY and CDR2 FYNNEI. V shed 7 bases and J shed 3 bases, with 14 bases lying between them. The CDR3: CASTQVVATDTQYF. In nucleotides, the CDR3 is TGTGCCAGCACCCAGGTTGTAGCAACAGATACGCAGTATTTT. The entire variable domain, with the rest obtained from reference TRBV2 and TRBJ2-3, is as follows: EPEVTQTPSHQVTQMGQEVILRCVPISNHLYFYWYRQILGQKVEFLVSFYNNEISEKSEIFDDQFSVERPDGSNFTLKIRSTKLEDSAMYFCASTQVVATDTQYFGPGTRLTVL.

At least ten counts were recorded for this clonotype. This sequence joins TRBV5-1 and TRBJ2-7; 9 bases are shared with TRBD1. Germline lookup yields CDR1 SGHRS and CDR2 YFSETQ. There are 15 residues in the CDR3. J gave up 1 base and V 4 bases, and 6 bases lay outside the gene matches. The CDR3 nucleotides read TGCGCCAGCAGCCCAACGGACAGGGGATCCTACGAGCAGTACTTC. This encodes CASSPTDRGSYEQYF.